This T cell receptor beta chain was captured by sequencing in a study of molecular identifiers for immune sequencing clone quantification. Using its own MiXCR run on the PCR reads, TCRdb lists one record per CDR3 protein. The repertoire holds about 640,000 distinct CDR3 sequences, with around 20% as singletons. CDR3 size: 14 residues. Per the germline V gene, CDR1 is MNHEY and CDR2 is SVGAGI. V lost 2 bases, J lost 1 base, and 2 bases stayed unmatched. This clonotype was observed at least ten times. V gene TRBV6-5 combines with J gene TRBJ2-7, with 7 positions matching TRBD2. This clonotype was obtained from a human donor in good health. Some libraries in this study had Jurkat cell RNA spiked in. Sequencing was done on a sample of naive CD8+ T cells from blood, with Jurkat cell RNA spiked in. Indicated subset: FACS-sorted CD8+CD4-CCR7+CD45RA+ naive T cells. CDR3 region: CASSYRGGSYEQYF. The CDR3 nucleotides read TGTGCCAGCAGTTACAGGGGAGGGTCCTACGAGCAGTACTTC.